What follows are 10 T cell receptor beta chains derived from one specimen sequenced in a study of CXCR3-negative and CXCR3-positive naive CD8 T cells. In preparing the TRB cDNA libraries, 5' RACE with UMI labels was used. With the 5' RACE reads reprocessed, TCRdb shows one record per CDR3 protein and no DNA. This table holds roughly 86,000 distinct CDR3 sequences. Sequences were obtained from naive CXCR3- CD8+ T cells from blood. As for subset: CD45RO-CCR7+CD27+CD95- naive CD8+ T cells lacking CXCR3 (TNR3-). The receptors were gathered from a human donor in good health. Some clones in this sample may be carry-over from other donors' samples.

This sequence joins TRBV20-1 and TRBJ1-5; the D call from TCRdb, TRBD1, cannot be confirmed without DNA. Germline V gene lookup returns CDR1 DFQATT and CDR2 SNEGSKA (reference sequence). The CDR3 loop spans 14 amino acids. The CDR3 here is CSARGGTTGAPQHF.

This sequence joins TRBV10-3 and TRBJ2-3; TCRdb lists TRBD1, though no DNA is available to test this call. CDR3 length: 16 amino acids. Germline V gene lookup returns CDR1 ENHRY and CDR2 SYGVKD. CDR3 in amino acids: CAISATGELFTDTQYF.

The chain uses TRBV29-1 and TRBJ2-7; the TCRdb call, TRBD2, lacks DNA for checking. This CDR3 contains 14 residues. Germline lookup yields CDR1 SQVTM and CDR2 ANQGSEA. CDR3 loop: CSVELAGEPYEQYF.

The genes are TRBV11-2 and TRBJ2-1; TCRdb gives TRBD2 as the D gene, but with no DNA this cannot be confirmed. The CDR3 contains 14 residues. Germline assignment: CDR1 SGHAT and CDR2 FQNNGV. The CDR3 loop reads CASSLQREFYEQFF.

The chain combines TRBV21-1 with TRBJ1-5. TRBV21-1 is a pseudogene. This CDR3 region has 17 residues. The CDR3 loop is CASRQPRTRRGYQPQHF.

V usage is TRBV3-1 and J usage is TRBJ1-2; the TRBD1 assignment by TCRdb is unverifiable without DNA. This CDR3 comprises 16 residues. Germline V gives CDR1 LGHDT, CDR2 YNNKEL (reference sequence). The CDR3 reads CASSYRPDPRDSGYTF.

The CDR3 is CASRQGHGETQYF. The chain carries TRBV2 and TRBJ2-5; TCRdb lists TRBD1, though no DNA is available to test this call. In germline, CDR1 is SNHLY, CDR2 FYNNEI. The CDR3 has 13 residues.

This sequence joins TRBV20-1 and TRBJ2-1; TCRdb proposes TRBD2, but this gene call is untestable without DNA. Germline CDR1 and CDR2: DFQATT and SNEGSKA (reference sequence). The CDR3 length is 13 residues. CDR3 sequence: CSARGEADNEQFF.

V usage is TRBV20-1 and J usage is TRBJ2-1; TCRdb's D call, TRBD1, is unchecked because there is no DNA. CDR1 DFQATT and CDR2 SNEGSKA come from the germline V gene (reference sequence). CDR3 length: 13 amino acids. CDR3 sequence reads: CSAKVQGDNEQFF.

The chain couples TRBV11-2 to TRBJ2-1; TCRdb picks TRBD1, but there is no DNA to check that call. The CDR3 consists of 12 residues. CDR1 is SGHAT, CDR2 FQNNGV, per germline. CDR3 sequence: CASGRTREREFF.